The 2 T cell receptor beta chains reported below all come from one sample, sequenced in a study of T cells in Graves' hyperthyroidism and ophthalmopathy. RNA transcripts yielded amplified TCR beta CDR3 regions. Researchers ran a first-round RT-PCR on the TCR CDR3 using the HTBI primer set. Using its own MiXCR run on the multiplex PCR reads, TCRdb lists one record per CDR3 protein. The sample gives nearly 750,000 distinct CDR3 sequences, over 35% of which show up once; 31% is in the top ten. What was sequenced was blood. These receptors were taken from a woman aged 40 to 49 with Graves' hyperthyroidism.

The genes are TRBV6-4 and TRBJ1-1, with 7 positions matching TRBD1. Germline V gene data show CDR1 as MRHNA and CDR2 as SNTAGT. V dropped 8 bases and J dropped 0; count of bases not matched to a gene: 12. The CDR3 totals 16 residues. The CDR3 nucleotides read TGTGCCAGCGGTCAACAGGGGACGCCCATGAACACTGAAGCTTTCTTT. Translation gives CASGQQGTPMNTEAFF.

The J gene is TRBJ2-7, the V gene TRBV7-2; D call uncertain. The CDR3 sequence is 15 residues long. The germline gives CDR1 SGHTA, CDR2 FQGNSA. The V gene lost 6 bases and the J gene lost 0 bases, with 15 bases spanning the gap. The CDR3 region has the DNA TGTGCCAGCAGTCCCCCCGGCTCATTCTCCTACGAGCAGTACTTC. As protein: CASSPPGSFSYEQYF.